This T cell receptor beta chain emerged from a study of shared clonotypes between healthy human individuals. Profiled with immunoSEQ multiplex PCR; TCRdb holds only in-frame clones, not every one. The sample holds around 2,000,000 clones; 90% to 95% are singletons and the top ten take 0.13%. Sequencing input: naive CD4+ T cells sorted from blood. The subset was: CD45RA+ positively selected. This sequence originates from a man aged 18 to 29 in good health.

The CDR3 DNA follows: TGTGCCAGCTACGGCAGGGACAGCCATAATGAAAAACTGTTTTTT. Translation gives CASYGRDSHNEKLFF. V usage is TRBV6-7 and J usage is TRBJ1-4, with TRBD1 identical over 7 bases. TRBV6-7 is an ORF, and what it does is uncertain. The J segment lost 4 bases and the V segment lost 8 bases, leaving 10 bases of the junction unmatched. This CDR3 comprises 15 residues.